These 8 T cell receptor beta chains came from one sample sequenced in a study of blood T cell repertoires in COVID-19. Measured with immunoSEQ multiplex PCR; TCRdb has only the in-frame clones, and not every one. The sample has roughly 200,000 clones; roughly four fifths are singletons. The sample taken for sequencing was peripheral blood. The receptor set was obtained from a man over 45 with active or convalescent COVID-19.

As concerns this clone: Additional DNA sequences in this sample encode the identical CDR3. CDR3 in amino acids: CASSIGANYGYTF. The CDR3 nucleotides are TGTGCCAGTAGTATAGGAGCTAACTATGGCTACACCTTC. The rearrangement uses TRBV19 and TRBJ1-2, with unresolved D. V was clipped by 1 base and J by 0 bases, with 3 bases between them. The CDR3 is 13 residues long. Germline V gives CDR1 LNHDA, CDR2 SQIVND (reference sequence).

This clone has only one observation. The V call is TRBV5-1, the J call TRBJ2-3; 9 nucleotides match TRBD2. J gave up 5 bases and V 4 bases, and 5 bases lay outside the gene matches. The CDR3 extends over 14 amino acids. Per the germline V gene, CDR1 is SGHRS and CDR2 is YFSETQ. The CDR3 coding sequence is TGCGCCAGCAGCCCGGAGACTAGCGGAGATACGCAGTATTTT. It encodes CASSPETSGDTQYF. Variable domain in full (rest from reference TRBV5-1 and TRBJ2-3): KAGVTQTPRYLIKTRGQQVTLSCSPISGHRSVSWYQQTPGQGLQFLFEYFSETQRNKGNFPGRFSGRQFSNSRSEMNVSTLELGDSALYLCASSPETSGDTQYFGPGTRLTVL.

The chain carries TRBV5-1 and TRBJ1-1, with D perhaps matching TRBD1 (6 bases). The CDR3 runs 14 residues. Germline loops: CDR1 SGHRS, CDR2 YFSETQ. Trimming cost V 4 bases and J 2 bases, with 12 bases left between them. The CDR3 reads CASSAGTQNTEAFF. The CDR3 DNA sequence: TGCGCCAGCAGCGCCGGGACACAAAACACTGAAGCTTTCTTT.

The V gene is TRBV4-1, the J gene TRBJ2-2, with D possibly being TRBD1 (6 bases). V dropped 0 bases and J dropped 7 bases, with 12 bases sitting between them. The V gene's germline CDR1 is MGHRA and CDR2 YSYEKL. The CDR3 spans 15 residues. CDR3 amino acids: CASSQEGQGIGELFF. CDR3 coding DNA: TGCGCCAGCAGCCAAGAAGGGCAGGGGATCGGGGAGCTGTTTTTT.

The DNA of the CDR3 is TGTGCCAGCAGCCCCCGGGTCGGATACGAGCAGTACTTC. It specifies CASSPRVGYEQYF. The chain has TRBV5-4 and TRBJ2-7; no definite D call. V was trimmed by 4 bases and J by 4 bases, leaving 12 bases between them. Germline values: CDR1 SGHNT, CDR2 YYREEE (reference sequence). The CDR3 loop spans 13 amino acids.

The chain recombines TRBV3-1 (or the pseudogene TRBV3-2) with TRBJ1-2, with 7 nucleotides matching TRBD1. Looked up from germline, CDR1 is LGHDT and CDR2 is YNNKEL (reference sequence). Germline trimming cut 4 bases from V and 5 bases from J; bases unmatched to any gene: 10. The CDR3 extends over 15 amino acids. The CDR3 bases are TGTGCCAGCAGCCCAACATCCGGGACAGTTTATGGCTACACCTTC. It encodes CASSPTSGTVYGYTF.

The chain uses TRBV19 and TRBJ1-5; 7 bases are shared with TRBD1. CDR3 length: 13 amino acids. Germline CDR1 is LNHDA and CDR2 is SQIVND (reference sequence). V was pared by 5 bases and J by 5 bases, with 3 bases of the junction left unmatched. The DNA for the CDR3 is TGTGCCAGTAGTCAGGGACAGTATCAGCCCCAGCATTTT. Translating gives CASSQGQYQPQHF. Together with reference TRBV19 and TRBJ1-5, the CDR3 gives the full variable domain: DGGITQSPKYLFRKEGQNVTLSCEQNLNHDAMYWYRQDPGQGLRLIYYSQIVNDFQKGDIAEGYSVSREKKESFPLTVTSAQKNPTAFYLCASSQGQYQPQHFGDGTRLSIL.

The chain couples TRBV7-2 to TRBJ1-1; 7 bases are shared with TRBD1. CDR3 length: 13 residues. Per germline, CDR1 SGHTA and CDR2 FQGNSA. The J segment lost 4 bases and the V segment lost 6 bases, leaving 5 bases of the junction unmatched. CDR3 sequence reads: CASSSQGGTEAFF. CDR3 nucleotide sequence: TGTGCCAGCAGTTCTCAGGGGGGCACTGAAGCTTTCTTT.